These T cell receptor beta chains were read from a single sample in a study of cytomegalovirus exposure and HLA in healthy donors. TCRdb's copy holds only in-frame clones and misses some; the assay was immunoSEQ multiplex PCR. The data show approximately 190,000 clones, over 75% seen once. The sequencing input was PBMCs. These receptors were collected from a man aged 45 to 65 in good health and CMV-seronegative. Each CDR3 is given with its conserved first and last residue. A D gene is named only where the DNA matches it firmly. Clone size, where shown, is once, few, many, or a class for clones that have expanded.

TRBD1,-,TRBV7-9,TRBJ1-5,CSSSPSGQGAFQPQHF,TGTTCCAGCAGCCCGAGCGGACAGGGGGCTTTTCAGCCCCAGCATTTT
-,once,TRBV11-2,TRBJ2-3,CASSLQRGNSADTQYF,TGTGCCAGCAGCTTACAACGGGGGAACTCGGCAGATACGCAGTATTTT
TRBD1,once,TRBV7-6,TRBJ2-5,CASSSWDRGRETQYF,TGTGCCAGCAGCTCCTGGGACAGGGGGCGAGAGACCCAGTACTTC
-,-,TRBV7-2,TRBJ1-5,CASSRSQAQPQHF,TGTGCCAGCAGCCGTTCACAGGCTCAGCCCCAGCATTTT
-,once,TRBV4-1,TRBJ2-3,CASSLASLRGDTQYF,TGCGCCAGCAGCCTGGCTAGCCTACGGGGTGATACGCAGTATTTT
TRBD1,-,TRBV6-5,TRBJ1-1,CASRRGTGVIEAFF,TGTGCCAGCAGACGGGGGACAGGGGTGATTGAAGCTTTCTTT
-,-,TRBV5-1,TRBJ2-1,CASSLNGGRGNEQFF,TGCGCCAGCAGCTTGAACGGGGGGCGAGGCAATGAGCAGTTCTTC
-,-,TRBV18,TRBJ1-2,CASSPSSGDYGYTF,TGTGCCAGCTCACCAAGTTCGGGGGACTATGGCTACACCTTC
TRBD1,-,TRBV9,TRBJ1-1,CASSVGDSRSRSLNTEAFF,TGTGCCAGCAGCGTCGGGGACAGCCGATCGAGGTCCCTTAACACTGAAGCTTTCTTT
TRBD2,-,TRBV9,TRBJ2-5,CASSVGTSGGQETQYF,TGTGCCAGCAGCGTAGGGACTAGCGGGGGCCAAGAGACCCAGTACTTC
-,-,TRBV7-2,TRBJ1-6,CASSLAAGSSPLHF,TGTGCCAGCAGCTTAGCGGCGGGGAGCTCACCCCTCCACTTT
-,-,TRBV7-9,TRBJ1-4,CASSLAGERYEKLFF,TGTGCCAGCAGCTTAGCAGGGGAACGTTATGAAAAACTGTTTTTT
-,-,TRBV18,TRBJ2-7,CASSPGQFSYEQYF,TGTGCCAGCTCACCAGGACAGTTCTCCTACGAGCAGTACTTC
-,-,TRBV7-2,TRBJ1-1,CASSLQGRMNTEAFF,TGTGCCAGCAGCTTACAGGGGCGGATGAACACTGAAGCTTTCTTT
-,-,TRBV18,TRBJ2-1,CASSPNNEQFF,TGTGCCAGCTCACCTAACAATGAGCAGTTCTTC
-,-,TRBV10-3,TRBJ2-2,CAISSDRNTGELFF,TGTGCCATCAGTTCGGACAGGAACACCGGGGAGCTGTTTTTT
TRBD1,-,TRBV2,TRBJ2-2,CASSWGQVVNGELFF,TGTGCCAGCAGTTGGGGACAGGTGGTTAACGGGGAGCTGTTTTTT
-,-,TRBV19,TRBJ2-6,CASSIDRRSSGANVLTF,TGTGCCAGTAGTATAGATCGGCGGAGCTCTGGGGCCAACGTCCTGACTTTC
-,-,TRBV10-1,TRBJ1-2,CASPGEGKGYGYTF,TGCGCCAGCCCCGGGGAGGGGAAGGGCTATGGCTACACCTTC
TRBD1,-,TRBV7-9,TRBJ1-6,CASSRDREVLTLHF,TGTGCCAGCAGCCGGGACAGGGAAGTTCTAACCCTCCACTTT